A single sample gave rise to the 26 T cell receptor beta chains below, sequenced in a study of OX40 agonist ivuxolimab in advanced cancers. Data came from immunoSEQ multiplex PCR; TCRdb stores just in-frame clones and leaves some out. The profile shows roughly 53,000 clones, 79% of them singletons. This sample comprised CD4+ or CD8+ T cells sorted from blood, obtained in a trial of the OX40 agonist ivuxolimab. All receptors derive from an adult with an advanced solid tumor such as melanoma, head and neck, liver or kidney cancer.

The chain uses TRBV5-3 and TRBJ2-7, with D perhaps TRBD1 or TRBD2 (6 bases each). TRBV5-3 is known as an ORF, though its function is uncertain. The CDR3 has 15 residues. V lost 2 bases, J lost 3 bases, and 15 bases lay in between. CDR3 residues: CARSLGGLRFYEQYF. The CDR3 region has the DNA TGTGCCAGAAGCTTAGGGGGACTTCGTTTCTACGAGCAGTACTTC.

V and J are TRBV2 and TRBJ1-2, with 7 bases lining up with TRBD1. The CDR3 consists of 15 residues. V trimming: 6 bases; J trimming: 5 bases; junction bases outside the gene matches: 12. Germline V gene sequence: CDR1 SNHLY, CDR2 FYNNEI. DNA for the CDR3: TGTGCCAGCAGCCTCTCCGGGACAGTGGTATATGGCTACACCTTC. Its protein product is CASSLSGTVVYGYTF.

This chain uses TRBV11-2 with TRBJ2-2; D is ambiguous. V gave up 5 bases and J gave up 5 bases, with 9 bases separating them. The germline V gene encodes CDR1 SGHAT and CDR2 FQNNGV. This CDR3 comprises 13 residues. The CDR3 spells CASSHARTGELFF. The CDR3 DNA reads TGTGCCAGCAGCCATGCGCGAACCGGGGAGCTGTTTTTT.

The genes are TRBV6-5 and TRBJ1-1, with a possible D match to TRBD1 (5 bases). V shed 6 bases and J shed 4 bases, with 18 bases lying between them. The germline CDR1 and CDR2 sequences are MNHEY and SVGAGI. The CDR3 covers 15 residues. The CDR3 sequence: CASSRHGAEGTEAFF. The CDR3 region has the DNA TGTGCCAGCAGCCGTCATGGGGCAGAGGGCACTGAAGCTTTCTTT.

The chain is built from TRBV27 and TRBJ2-5, with 7 bases matching TRBD2. The V gene end was trimmed by 5 bases and the J gene end by 5 bases; junction bases not matched to a gene: 14. This CDR3 has 16 amino acids. CDR1 is MNHEY, CDR2 SMNVEV, per germline (reference sequence). CDR3 DNA: TGTGCCAGCAGTACTGACCGACTAGCCCGCGCCGAGACCCAGTACTTC. Encoded protein: CASSTDRLARAETQYF.

The chain is built from TRBV7-8 and TRBJ2-3; TRBD2 agrees at 9 bases. The germline CDR1 and CDR2 sequences are SGHVS and FQNEAQ. The J segment lost 4 bases and the V segment lost 4 bases, leaving 15 bases of the junction unmatched. This CDR3 region has 18 residues. The CDR3 region has the DNA TGTGCCAGCAGCTGGCTGGGAGGTAGCGGGAGCTTCGCAGATACGCAGTATTTT. The encoded protein is CASSWLGGSGSFADTQYF.

The CDR3 spells CASSNWGFRDQETQYF. For the CDR3, the DNA is TGTGCCAGTAGTAATTGGGGGTTTCGGGACCAAGAGACCCAGTACTTC. The genes are TRBV19 and TRBJ2-5; either TRBD1 or TRBD2 may fit D (5 bases each). The length of the CDR3 is 16 residues. Looked up from germline, CDR1 is LNHDA and CDR2 is SQIVND (reference sequence). Between the trimmed V and J ends, which lost 4 bases and 0 bases, there was a span of 15 bases.

The chain couples TRBV5-6 to TRBJ1-3, with a tentative D call TRBD1 (5 bases). The germline V gene encodes CDR1 SGHDT and CDR2 YYEEEE. This CDR3 comprises 14 residues. The V end lost 1 base, the J end lost 7 bases, and 12 bases lay between the germline ends. This chain's CDR3 is CASSLWAGRNTIYF. The CDR3 DNA reads as TGTGCCAGCAGCTTGTGGGCAGGGAGGAACACCATATATTTT.

The gene calls are TRBV11-2 and TRBJ1-2; 7 nucleotides match TRBD1. V was clipped by 1 base and J by 8 bases; unmatched bases: 4. The CDR3 sequence is 13 residues long. Germline V gene lookup returns CDR1 SGHAT and CDR2 FQNNGV. In nucleotides, the CDR3 is TGTGCCAGCAGCTTAGCACAGGGGATCGGCTACACCTTC. It translates to CASSLAQGIGYTF.

The V and J genes are TRBV18 and TRBJ2-1, with D maybe TRBD2 (6 bases). Germline CDR1 KGHSH, CDR2 LQKENI. This CDR3 contains 16 residues. V was clipped by 3 bases and J by 1 base, with 13 bases between them. The CDR3 spells CASSPLGTFSYNEQFF. In DNA, the CDR3 is TGTGCCAGCTCACCGCTTGGGACTTTTTCCTACAATGAGCAGTTCTTC. Filled out from reference TRBV18 and TRBJ2-1, the complete variable domain reads NAGVMQNPRHLVRRRGQEARLRCSPMKGHSHVYWYRQLPEEGLKFMVYLQKENIIDESGMPKERFSAEFPKEGPSILRIQQVVRGDSAAYFCASSPLGTFSYNEQFFGPGTRLTVL.

This clone came up a few times. The chain has TRBV10-3 and TRBJ2-1; D is unresolved. CDR1 is ENHRY, CDR2 SYGVKD, per germline. V lost 4 bases to trimming and J lost 6 bases, with 4 bases between them. The CDR3 runs to 11 residues. This chain's CDR3 is CAISVGNEQFF. The CDR3 DNA is TGTGCCATCAGTGTAGGCAATGAGCAGTTCTTC.

J is TRBJ2-1 and V is TRBV18; D gene uncertain. The V end was cut by 0 bases, the J end by 4 bases, with 7 bases between. Germline CDR1 KGHSH, CDR2 LQKENI. The CDR3 has 14 amino acids. As DNA, the CDR3 is TGTGCCAGCTCACCACCTATGCAGTACAATGAGCAGTTCTTC. This sequence encodes CASSPPMQYNEQFF.

This chain connects TRBV5-1 to TRBJ2-3; D remains ambiguous. Germline CDR1 reads SGHRS; CDR2 reads YFSETQ. Trimming removed 4 bases from V and 2 bases from J, with 17 bases in between. The CDR3 contains 16 residues. The CDR3, as DNA: TGCGCCAGCAGCGTTGAAGGTTCCCTAGACACAGATACGCAGTATTTT. This encodes CASSVEGSLDTDTQYF. Looking up the rest from reference TRBV5-1 and TRBJ2-3 gives the full variable domain: KAGVTQTPRYLIKTRGQQVTLSCSPISGHRSVSWYQQTPGQGLQFLFEYFSETQRNKGNFPGRFSGRQFSNSRSEMNVSTLELGDSALYLCASSVEGSLDTDTQYFGPGTRLTVL.

Worth noting for this clone: The sample has other DNA sequences that encode this CDR3 too. V usage is TRBV30 and J usage is TRBJ2-6; 12 positions match TRBD1. V trimming: 5 bases; J trimming: 4 bases; junction bases outside the gene matches: 9. The CDR3 totals 17 residues. Germline lookup yields CDR1 GTSNPN and CDR2 SVGIG (reference sequence). The CDR3: CAWYRDRGRRGANVLTF. Written as DNA, the CDR3 is TGTGCCTGGTACCGGGACAGGGGGCGGCGAGGGGCCAACGTCCTGACTTTC.

The CDR3 DNA reads as TGCGCCAGCAGCAGGCTAGCGGGGGGGTACAATGAGCAGTTCTTC. This encodes CASSRLAGGYNEQFF. The chain combines TRBV4-1 with TRBJ2-1, with 12 bases matching TRBD2. The CDR3 runs 15 residues. Looked up from germline, CDR1 is MGHRA and CDR2 is YSYEKL. V lost 5 bases and J lost 4; bases outside the gene matches: 3.

For the CDR3, the DNA is TGTGCCAGCTCCAAACAACTAGCGGGAGTGGAGACCCAGTACTTC. Amino acids: CASSKQLAGVETQYF. The V gene is TRBV28, the J gene TRBJ2-5, with 11 nucleotides matching TRBD2. Germline values: CDR1 MDHEN, CDR2 SYDVKM. The J segment lost 5 bases and the V segment lost 8 bases, leaving 10 bases of the junction unmatched. The CDR3 length is 15 residues.

Of note for this clone: One end of the junction is discordant with germline, which a read error may explain. The gene calls are TRBV30 and TRBJ2-4; 10 bases are shared with TRBD1. This CDR3 spans 12 amino acids. Germline V CDR1 and CDR2: GTSNPN, SVGIG (reference sequence). The CDR3, as DNA: TGTGCCTGGAGACGGATGGGACAGGGGTATCACTTC. This encodes CAWRRMGQGYHF.

The chain couples TRBV7-9 to TRBJ2-5; D is ambiguous. Per germline, CDR1 SEHNR and CDR2 FQNEAQ (reference sequence). The CDR3 consists of 14 residues. Trimming took off 4 bases at V and 4 bases at J, with 13 bases between the two ends. The CDR3 DNA follows: TGTGCCAGCAGCTCCGGGTCTTGGGGAGAGACCCAGTACTTC. It codes for CASSSGSWGETQYF.

This chain connects TRBV4-1 to TRBJ2-3; D might be TRBD1 or TRBD2, each matching 6 bases. CDR3 length equals 14 residues. Trimming shortened V by 8 bases and J by 0 bases, and 12 bases separated the two germline ends. The germline gives CDR1 MGHRA, CDR2 YSYEKL. CDR3 DNA sequence: TGCGCCAGCCGGGAGAGGGGGAGCACAGATACGCAGTATTTT. Its translation: CASRERGSTDTQYF.

The chain links TRBV7-8 to TRBJ2-7, with D possibly being TRBD2 (5 bases). Trimming took 5 bases from V and 7 from J, leaving 15 bases between them. The CDR3 loop spans 13 amino acids. Germline lookup yields CDR1 SGHVS and CDR2 FQNEAQ. The CDR3 DNA reads as TGTGCCAGCAGCCGCAGAGAGGGCCTAGAGCAGTACTTC. Its translation: CASSRREGLEQYF.

The chain carries TRBV7-2 and TRBJ2-5, with 9 bases lining up with TRBD2. V lost 3 bases, J lost 9 bases, and 17 bases stayed unmatched. Germline CDR1 reads SGHTA; CDR2 reads FQGNSA. This CDR3 spans 17 amino acids. The CDR3 coding sequence is TGTGCCAGCAGCTTTCTGCCGCTACTCGGGCGGGGGGGAGCCCAGTACTTC. Amino acids: CASSFLPLLGRGGAQYF.

This chain uses TRBV29-1 with TRBJ2-5; 11 bases are shared with TRBD2. The CDR3 has 13 amino acids. Trimming removed 7 bases from V and 7 bases from J; junction bases left unmatched: 8. Looked up from germline, CDR1 is SQVTM and CDR2 is ANQGSEA. The CDR3 region is CSAISGGAGTQYF. The CDR3 nucleotides read TGCAGCGCCATTAGCGGGGGGGCCGGGACCCAGTACTTC.

This clone came up once. CDR3 sequence reads: CASSSQGYEQYF. The CDR3 DNA follows: TGTGCCAGCAGCTCCCAGGGGTACGAGCAGTACTTC. The rearrangement joins TRBV7-2 to TRBJ2-7; D may be TRBD1 (6 bases). From germline, CDR1 is SGHTA and CDR2 FQGNSA. V was pared by 4 bases and J by 4 bases, with 8 bases between. The CDR3 spans 12 residues.

The V call is TRBV10-2, the J call TRBJ1-3; the D is unclear. The germline gives CDR1 WSHSY, CDR2 SAAADI. This CDR3 spans 14 amino acids. Between the trimmed V and J ends, which lost 7 bases and 4 bases, there was a span of 14 bases. The CDR3 region has the DNA TGCGCCAGCAAAGAGCCCGGACTAGGAAACACCATATATTTT. It translates to CASKEPGLGNTIYF.

This clone has a single count. The chain employs TRBV10-3 and TRBJ2-7; 8 bases align to TRBD1. CDR1 is ENHRY and CDR2 is SYGVKD in the germline V gene. This CDR3 is 14 amino acids long. The V segment lost 6 bases and the J segment 3 bases; nucleotides outside the gene matches: 7. The DNA of the CDR3 is TGTGCCATCAGGGACCCTACAGGGGGCTACGAGCAGTACTTC. This gives the protein CAIRDPTGGYEQYF.

J is TRBJ2-3 and V is TRBV5-1, with D uncertain. Between the trimmed V and J ends, which lost 0 bases and 0 bases, there was a span of 5 bases. The germline gives CDR1 SGHRS, CDR2 YFSETQ. The CDR3 covers 14 residues. CDR3 sequence (DNA): TGCGCCAGCAGCTTGGAACACAGCACAGATACGCAGTATTTT. Translated, it gives CASSLEHSTDTQYF.